Listed here is a single T cell receptor beta chain. Its cognate antigen is unknown. Trimming at V came to 2 bases and at J to 4 bases, leaving 9 bases not matched to a gene. The CDR3 is 16 amino acids. In germline, CDR1 is SGHRS, CDR2 YFSETQ. Data came from immunoSEQ multiplex PCR; TCRdb stores just in-frame clones and leaves some out. This table has some 2 million clones, about 95% appearing once. Cells designated naive CD8 were CD45RO-negative and were positively selected for CCR7, with terminally differentiated effector memory CD45RA+ cells excluded. Caucasian adults living in Nashville, Tennessee, provided all samples. The data were taken from a study of shared clonotypes between healthy human individuals. Study results and limitations: Non-shared clonotypes had lower generation probabilities than those shared by all four donors. Donors were few, which limited the genetic and exposure-history diversity represented. A generally larger estimated richness was seen in naive subsets than in memory subsets.

The rearrangement links TRBV5-1 to TRBJ2-3; 8 bases match TRBD2. Sequencing input: naive CD8+ T cells sorted from blood. This clonotype was obtained from a man younger than 35 in good health. The CDR3 sequence is CASSFLSGTMADTQYF. The DNA for the CDR3 is TGCGCCAGCAGCTTCCTTAGCGGGACTATGGCAGATACGCAGTATTTT.